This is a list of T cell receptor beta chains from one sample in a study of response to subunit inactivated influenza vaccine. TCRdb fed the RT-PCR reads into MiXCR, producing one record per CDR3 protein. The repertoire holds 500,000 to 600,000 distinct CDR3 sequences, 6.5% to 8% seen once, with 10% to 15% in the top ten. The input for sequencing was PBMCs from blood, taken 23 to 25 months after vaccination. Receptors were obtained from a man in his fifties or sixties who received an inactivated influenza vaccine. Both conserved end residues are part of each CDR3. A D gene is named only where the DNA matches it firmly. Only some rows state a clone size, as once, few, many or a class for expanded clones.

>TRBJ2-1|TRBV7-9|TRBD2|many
CASSFTSGGYNEQFF
TGTGCCAGCAGCTTTACTAGCGGGGGGTACAATGAGCAGTTCTTC
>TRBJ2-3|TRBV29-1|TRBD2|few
CSVLAGSTDTQYF
TGCAGCGTTCTAGCGGGGAGCACAGATACGCAGTATTTT
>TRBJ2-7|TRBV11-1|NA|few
CASSFQGSSYEQYF
TGTGCCAGCAGCTTCCAGGGGTCGTCCTACGAGCAGTACTTC
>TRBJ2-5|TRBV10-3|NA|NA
CATRMTGETQYF
TGTGCCACAAGGATGACTGGGGAGACCCAGTACTTC
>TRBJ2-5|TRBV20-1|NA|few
CSARGGRGLETQYF
TGCAGTGCTAGAGGAGGCAGGGGCCTAGAGACCCAGTACTTC
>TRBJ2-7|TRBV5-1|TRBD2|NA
CASSFGTSGTEQYF
TGCGCCAGCAGCTTCGGGACTAGCGGTACGGAGCAGTACTTC
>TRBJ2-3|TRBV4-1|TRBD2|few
CASSPSRGATDTQYF
TGCGCCAGCAGCCCCTCGCGGGGGGCCACAGATACGCAGTATTTT
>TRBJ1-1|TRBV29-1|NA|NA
CSVFGGLNTEAFF
TGCAGCGTTTTCGGAGGGTTGAACACTGAAGCTTTCTTT
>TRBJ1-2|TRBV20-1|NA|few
CSVDDDRNLYGYTF
TGCAGCGTGGATGATGACAGAAACCTCTATGGCTACACCTTC
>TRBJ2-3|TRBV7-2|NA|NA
CASSWLGTDTQYF
TGTGCCAGCAGCTGGCTCGGCACAGATACGCAGTATTTT
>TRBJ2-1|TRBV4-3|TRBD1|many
CASSPGTGDYNEQFF
TGCGCCAGCAGCCCCGGGACAGGGGATTACAATGAGCAGTTCTTC
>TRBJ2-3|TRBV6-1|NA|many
CASSALRWERATQYF
TGTGCCAGCAGTGCCTTAAGATGGGAGAGGGCTACGCAGTATTTT
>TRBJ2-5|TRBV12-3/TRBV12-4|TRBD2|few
CASSSRTSGRVEETQYF
TGTGCCAGCAGTTCCCGCACTAGCGGGAGAGTGGAAGAGACCCAGTACTTC
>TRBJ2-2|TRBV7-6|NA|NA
CASSSSQGSAGELFF
TGTGCCAGCAGCTCATCACAGGGTTCCGCCGGGGAGCTGTTTTTT
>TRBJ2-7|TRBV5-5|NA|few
CASSFLYRDEQYF
TGTGCCAGCAGCTTCCTTTATAGGGACGAGCAGTACTTC
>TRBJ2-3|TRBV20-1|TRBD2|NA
CSARDLAGDPDTQYF
TGCAGTGCTAGAGATTTGGCGGGAGACCCAGATACGCAGTATTTT
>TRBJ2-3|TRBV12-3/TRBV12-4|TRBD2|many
CASSRTRQTSGGTDTQYF
TGTGCCAGCAGTCGGACCCGACAGACTAGCGGCGGTACAGATACGCAGTATTTT
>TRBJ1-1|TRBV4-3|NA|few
CASSQGQDNTEAFF
TGCGCCAGCAGCCAAGGGCAGGATAACACTGAAGCTTTCTTT
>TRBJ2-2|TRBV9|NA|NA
CAGSFTGELFF
TGTGCCGGCAGTTTTACCGGGGAGCTGTTTTTT
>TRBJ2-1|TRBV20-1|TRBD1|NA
CSASGTGSSYNEQFF
TGCAGTGCGTCTGGGACAGGGAGCTCCTACAATGAGCAGTTCTTC